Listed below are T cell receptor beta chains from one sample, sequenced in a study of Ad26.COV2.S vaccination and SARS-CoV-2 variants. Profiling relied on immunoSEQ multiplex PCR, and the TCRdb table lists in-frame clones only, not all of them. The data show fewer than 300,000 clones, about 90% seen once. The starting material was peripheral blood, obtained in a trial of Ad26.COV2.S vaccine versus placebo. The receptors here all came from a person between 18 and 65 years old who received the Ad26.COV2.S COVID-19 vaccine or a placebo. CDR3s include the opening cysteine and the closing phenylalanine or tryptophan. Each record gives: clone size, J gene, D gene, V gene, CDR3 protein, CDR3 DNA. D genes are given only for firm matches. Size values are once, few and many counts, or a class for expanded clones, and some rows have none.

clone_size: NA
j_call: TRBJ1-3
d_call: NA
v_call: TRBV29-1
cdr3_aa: CSVQQTPADSGNTIYF
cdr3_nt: TGCAGCGTCCAACAGACTCCGGCGGACTCTGGAAACACCATATATTTT

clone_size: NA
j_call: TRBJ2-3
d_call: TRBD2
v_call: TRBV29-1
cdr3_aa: CSSSGTSTDTQYF
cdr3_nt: TGCAGCTCTAGCGGGACCAGCACAGATACGCAGTATTTT

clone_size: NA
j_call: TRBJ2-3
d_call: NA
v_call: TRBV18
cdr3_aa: CASSPIGEEGYF
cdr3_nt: TGTGCCAGCTCACCGATCGGGGAGGAGGGGTATTTT

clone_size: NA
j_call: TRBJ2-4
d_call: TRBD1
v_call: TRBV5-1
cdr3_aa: CASSLTGTGIMHF
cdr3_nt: TGCGCCAGCAGCCTCACTGGGACAGGGATTATGCACTTC

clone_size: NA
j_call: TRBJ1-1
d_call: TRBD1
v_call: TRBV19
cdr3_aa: CASSTPPGQLNTEAFF
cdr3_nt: TGTGCCAGTAGTACCCCTCCGGGACAGCTGAACACTGAAGCTTTCTTT

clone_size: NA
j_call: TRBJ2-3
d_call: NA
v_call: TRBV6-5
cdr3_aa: CAAHGARQRDTQYF
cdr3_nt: TGTGCCGCCCACGGGGCCCGCCAGAGGGATACGCAGTATTTT

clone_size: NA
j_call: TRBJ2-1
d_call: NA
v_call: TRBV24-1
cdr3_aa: CATSDPRAPYNEQFF
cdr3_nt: TGTGCCACCAGTGATCCCCGGGCCCCCTACAATGAGCAGTTCTTC

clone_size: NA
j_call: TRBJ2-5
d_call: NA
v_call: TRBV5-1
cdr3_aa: CASSLGTHAAWETQYF
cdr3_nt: TGCGCCAGCAGCTTGGGGACACACGCGGCGTGGGAGACCCAGTACTTC

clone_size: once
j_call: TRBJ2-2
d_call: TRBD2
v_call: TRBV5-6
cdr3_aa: CASSLAGVRYTGELFF
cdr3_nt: TGTGCCAGCAGCTTAGCGGGAGTGAGGTACACCGGGGAGCTGTTTTTT

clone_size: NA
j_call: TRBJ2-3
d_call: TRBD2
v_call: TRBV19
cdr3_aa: CASSTSQGVLAGGRKLGTQYF
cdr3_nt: TGTGCCAGTAGTACGTCACAGGGGGTGCTAGCGGGAGGACGAAAATTGGGTACGCAGTATTTT

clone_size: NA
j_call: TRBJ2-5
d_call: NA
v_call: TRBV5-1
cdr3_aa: CASSWATGGLPFQETQYF
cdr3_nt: TGCGCCAGCAGCTGGGCAACGGGGGGCCTACCTTTCCAAGAGACCCAGTACTTC

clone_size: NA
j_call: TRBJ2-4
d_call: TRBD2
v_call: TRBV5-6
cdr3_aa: CASSPSGRRNQYF
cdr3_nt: TGTGCCAGCAGCCCTAGCGGGAGGCGGAATCAGTACTTC

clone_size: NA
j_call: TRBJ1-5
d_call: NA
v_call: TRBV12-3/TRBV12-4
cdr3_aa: CASTSSNQPQHF
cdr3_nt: TGTGCCAGCACTAGTAGCAATCAGCCCCAGCATTTT

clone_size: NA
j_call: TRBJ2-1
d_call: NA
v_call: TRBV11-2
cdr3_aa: CASSTLNRGAGQPYNEQFF
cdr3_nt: TGTGCCAGCAGCACCCTCAACAGGGGCGCGGGGCAGCCCTACAATGAGCAGTTCTTC

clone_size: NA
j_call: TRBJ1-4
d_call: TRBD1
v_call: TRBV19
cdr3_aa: CASSDRDRVREKLFF
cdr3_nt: TGTGCCAGTAGTGACCGGGACAGGGTGAGAGAAAAACTGTTTTTT

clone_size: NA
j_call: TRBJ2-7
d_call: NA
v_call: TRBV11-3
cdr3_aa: CASSLDHGRNNEQYF
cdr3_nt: TGTGCCAGCAGCTTAGACCACGGCAGGAACAACGAGCAGTACTTC

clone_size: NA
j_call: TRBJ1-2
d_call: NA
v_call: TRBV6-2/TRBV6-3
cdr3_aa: CASSYSIRGYGYTF
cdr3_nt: TGTGCCAGCAGTTACTCTATCCGGGGCTATGGCTACACCTTC

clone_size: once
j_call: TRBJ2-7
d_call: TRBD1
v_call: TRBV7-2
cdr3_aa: CASSKGQSPYEQYF
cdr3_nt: TGTGCCAGCAGCAAGGGACAGTCGCCCTACGAGCAGTACTTC

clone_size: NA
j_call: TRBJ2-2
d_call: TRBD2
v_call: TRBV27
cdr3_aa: CASSFGRGNTGELFF
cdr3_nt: TGTGCCAGCAGTTTCGGGAGGGGCAACACCGGGGAGCTGTTTTTT

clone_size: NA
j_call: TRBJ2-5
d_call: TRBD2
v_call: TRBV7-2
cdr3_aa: CASSLQAGGQETQYF
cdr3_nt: TGTGCCAGCAGCTTGCAAGCGGGAGGGCAAGAGACCCAGTACTTC

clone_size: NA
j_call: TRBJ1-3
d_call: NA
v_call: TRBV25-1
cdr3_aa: CASSPAGSSGNTIYF
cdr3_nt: TGTGCCAGTTCACCCGCAGGGAGCTCTGGAAACACCATATATTTT

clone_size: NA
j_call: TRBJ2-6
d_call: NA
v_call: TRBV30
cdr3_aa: CAWDSSSGANVLTF
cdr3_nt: TGTGCCTGGGACAGTTCCTCTGGGGCCAACGTCCTGACTTTC

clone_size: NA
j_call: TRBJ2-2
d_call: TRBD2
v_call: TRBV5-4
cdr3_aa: CASSLLVAGGTGELFF
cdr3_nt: TGTGCCAGCAGCTTGTTGGTAGCGGGGGGAACCGGGGAGCTGTTTTTT

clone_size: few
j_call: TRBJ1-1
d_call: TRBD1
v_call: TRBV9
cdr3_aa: CASSVVGTGDTEAFF
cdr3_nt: TGTGCCAGCAGCGTAGTCGGGACAGGGGACACTGAAGCTTTCTTT

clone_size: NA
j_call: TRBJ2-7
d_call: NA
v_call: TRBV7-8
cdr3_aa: CASSFGHNYEQYF
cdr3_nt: TGTGCCAGCAGTTTTGGGCATAACTACGAGCAGTACTTC

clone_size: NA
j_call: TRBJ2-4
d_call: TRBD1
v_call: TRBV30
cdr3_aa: CAWSAGTAVKYLAKNIQYF
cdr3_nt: TGTGCCTGGAGCGCCGGGACAGCAGTAAAATACTTAGCCAAAAACATTCAGTACTTC

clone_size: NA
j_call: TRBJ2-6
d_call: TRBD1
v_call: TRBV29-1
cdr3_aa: CSVSGTGTWGGSSGANVLTF
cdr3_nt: TGCAGCGTTTCCGGGACAGGGACATGGGGGGGGTCCTCTGGGGCCAACGTCCTGACTTTC

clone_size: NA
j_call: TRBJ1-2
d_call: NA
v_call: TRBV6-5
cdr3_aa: CASSSGSTGGYTF
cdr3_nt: TGTGCCAGCAGTTCGGGCAGTACTGGGGGCTACACCTTC

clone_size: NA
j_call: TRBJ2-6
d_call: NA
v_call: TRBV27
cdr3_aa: CASTISSGANVLTF
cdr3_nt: TGTGCCAGCACCATAAGCTCTGGGGCCAACGTCCTGACTTTC

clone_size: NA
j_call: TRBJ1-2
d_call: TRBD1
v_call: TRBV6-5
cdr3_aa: CASSAGTADIYGYTF
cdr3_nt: TGTGCCAGCAGCGCCGGGACAGCCGATATCTATGGCTACACCTTC

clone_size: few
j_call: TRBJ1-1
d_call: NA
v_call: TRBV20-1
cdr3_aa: CSAKKNTEAFF
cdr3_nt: TGCAGTGCTAAGAAGAACACTGAAGCTTTCTTT

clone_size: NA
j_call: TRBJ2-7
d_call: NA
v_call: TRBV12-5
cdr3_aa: CASGYGTSEQYF
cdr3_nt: TGTGCTAGTGGTTATGGGACATCCGAGCAGTACTTC

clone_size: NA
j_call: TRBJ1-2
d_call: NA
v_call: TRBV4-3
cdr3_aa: CASSQSTVAGLGYTF
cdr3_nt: TGCGCCAGCAGCCAGTCCACCGTGGCAGGGTTGGGCTACACCTTC

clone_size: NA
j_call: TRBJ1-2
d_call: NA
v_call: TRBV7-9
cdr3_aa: CASSLVSAPNYGYTF
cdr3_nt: TGTGCCAGCAGCTTAGTGAGCGCCCCTAACTATGGCTACACCTTC

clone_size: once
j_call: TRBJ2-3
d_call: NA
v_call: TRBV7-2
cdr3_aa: CASSLFRTDTQYF
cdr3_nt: TGTGCCAGCAGCTTATTTAGGACAGATACGCAGTATTTT

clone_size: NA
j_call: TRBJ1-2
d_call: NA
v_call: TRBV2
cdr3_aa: CASSWGGRNNIAEGYTF
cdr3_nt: TGTGCCAGCAGTTGGGGGGGGCGAAATAATATAGCGGAAGGCTACACCTTC

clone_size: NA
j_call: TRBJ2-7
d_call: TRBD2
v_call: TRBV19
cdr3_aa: CASSIAGGSYEQYF
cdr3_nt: TGTGCCAGTAGTATCGCGGGAGGTTCATACGAGCAGTACTTC

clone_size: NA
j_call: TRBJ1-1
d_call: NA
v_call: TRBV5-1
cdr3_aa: CASSPGQNTEAFF
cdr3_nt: TGCGCCAGCAGCCCCGGACAGAACACTGAAGCTTTCTTT

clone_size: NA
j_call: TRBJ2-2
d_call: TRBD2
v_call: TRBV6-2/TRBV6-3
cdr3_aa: CASSSASGRFNTGELFF
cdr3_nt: TGTGCCAGCAGTTCGGCTAGCGGGAGGTTTAACACCGGGGAGCTGTTTTTT

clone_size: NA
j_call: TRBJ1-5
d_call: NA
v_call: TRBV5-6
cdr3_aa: CASSSLGQPQHF
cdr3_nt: TGTGCCAGCAGCTCATTAGGACAGCCCCAGCATTTT

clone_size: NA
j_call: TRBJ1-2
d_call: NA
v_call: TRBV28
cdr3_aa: CASSFGWYGYTF
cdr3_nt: TGTGCCAGCAGTTTTGGATGGTATGGCTACACCTTC